This T cell receptor (beta chain) was found in a study of identical twins. V lost 8 bases, J lost 6 bases, and 14 bases lay in between. The germline CDR1 and CDR2 sequences are MNHNS and SASEGT. This CDR3 is 14 amino acids long. This clonotype was seen repeatedly, ten times or more. Its antigen is not known. TCRdb passed the 5' RACE reads through MiXCR, listing each CDR3 protein once. The profile shows around 650,000 distinct CDR3 sequences, about 7.1% of them singletons. Study observations and caveats: Findings came from cross-sectional statistics, without long-term follow-up of donors.

These data also formed part of another study, on yellow fever vaccine responses in identical twins. This second study says: Twins' vaccine T cell responses reportedly seemed partly convergent and partly personalized.

The chain joins TRBV6-1 to TRBJ1-6, with unresolved D. The sequenced material came from PBMCs. This TCR derives from a woman aged 18 to 35 in good health. The CDR3 DNA reads TGTGCCAGCGCGACGGCACAGTTTAATTCACCCCTCCACTTT. Protein: CASATAQFNSPLHF.